A single sample is the source of the 19 T cell receptor beta chains below, sequenced in a study of shared clonotypes between healthy human individuals. Some clones are missing from TCRdb's copy, which holds only in-frame ones; the method was immunoSEQ multiplex PCR. The table has about 1.1 million clones, roughly 80% seen once; the top ten hold over 0.8%. Sequencing used memory CD4+ T cells from PBMCs. Documented subset: CD45RA-negative fraction. The receptors come from a man between 18 and 29 years old in good health. Some clones in this sample may be carry-over from other donors' samples.

A remark on this clone: Within the sample, other DNA sequences also encode this same CDR3. V gene TRBV18 combines with J gene TRBJ1-5, with TRBD1 matching 7 bases. The CDR3 has 15 residues. Germline lookup yields CDR1 KGHSH and CDR2 LQKENI. Germline trimming cut 3 bases from V and 0 bases from J; bases unmatched to any gene: 2. CDR3 DNA sequence: TGTGCCAGCTCACCGGGGACAGCTAGCAATCAGCCCCAGCATTTT. Translation: CASSPGTASNQPQHF.

The chain carries TRBV28 and TRBJ2-1, with no clear D. This CDR3 has 15 amino acids. Germline V lookup: CDR1 MDHEN, CDR2 SYDVKM. V was pared by 8 bases and J by 6 bases, with 20 bases between. DNA of the CDR3: TGTGCCAGCTCAGAGACACATACCTCTCCCAATGAGCAGTTCTTC. Residues: CASSETHTSPNEQFF. The complete variable domain, with remaining parts taken from reference TRBV28 and TRBJ2-1, reads DVKVTQSSRYLVKRTGEKVFLECVQDMDHENMFWYRQDPGLGLRLIYFSYDVKMKEKGDIPEGYSVSREKKERFSLILESASTNQTSMYLCASSETHTSPNEQFFGPGTRLTVL.

The chain links TRBV5-4 to TRBJ2-3, with a tentative D call TRBD2 (6 bases). The CDR3 has 14 amino acids. Germline CDR1 is SGHNT and CDR2 is YYREEE (reference sequence). Between the trimmed V and J ends, which lost 2 bases and 2 bases, there was a span of 9 bases. The CDR3 loop reads CASSFAGLTDTQYF. In nucleotides, the CDR3 is TGTGCCAGCAGCTTCGCGGGACTCACAGATACGCAGTATTTT.

The V gene is TRBV11-2, the J gene TRBJ2-7; possible D gene TRBD1, 7 bases. Germline values: CDR1 SGHAT, CDR2 FQNNGV. With 4 bases removed from V and 3 bases from J, the gap between germline ends came to 16 bases. This CDR3 contains 15 residues. The DNA for the CDR3 is TGTGCCAGCAGCTCGCTGCGGGACAGATTCTACGAGCAGTACTTC. Protein sequence: CASSSLRDRFYEQYF.

The chain uses TRBV2 and TRBJ2-7, with 12 nucleotides matching TRBD2. The CDR3 loop spans 15 amino acids. After removal of 7 bases from V and 7 bases from J, the junction contained 11 bases not matched to a gene. Germline V gives CDR1 SNHLY, CDR2 FYNNEI. DNA for the CDR3: TGTGCCAGCACGGTTTCTAGCGGGAGGGTAGGGGAGCAGTACTTC. Translating it yields CASTVSSGRVGEQYF.

The J gene is TRBJ1-5, the V gene TRBV10-3; D remains unclear. Looked up from germline, CDR1 is ENHRY and CDR2 is SYGVKD. V dropped 4 bases and J dropped 1 base, with 14 bases sitting between them. This CDR3 is built from 16 residues. Here the CDR3 reads CAISAGNHLSNQPQHF. CDR3 nucleotide sequence: TGTGCCATCAGTGCGGGAAACCATTTGAGCAATCAGCCCCAGCATTTT.

This clone was seen ten or more times. The V call is TRBV5-1, the J call TRBJ2-3, with 9 bases aligning to TRBD2. The CDR3 loop spans 15 amino acids. CDR1 SGHRS and CDR2 YFSETQ come from the germline V gene. Trimming removed 3 bases from V and 3 bases from J; junction bases left unmatched: 5. The CDR3 is CASSSLAGVTDTQYF. CDR3 DNA: TGCGCCAGCAGCTCATTAGCGGGAGTTACAGATACGCAGTATTTT.

At least ten counts were recorded for this clone. The V gene is TRBV27, the J gene TRBJ1-5, with D possibly being TRBD1 (5 bases). The CDR3 length is 15 residues. Trimming pared 0 bases from V and 3 bases from J, leaving 9 bases between. From germline, CDR1 is MNHEY and CDR2 SMNVEV (reference sequence). The DNA for the CDR3 is TGTGCCAGCAGTTTATCGGGACTTTTCAATCAGCCCCAGCATTTT. Translating gives CASSLSGLFNQPQHF.

The DNA of the CDR3 is TGTGCCAGCAGCCAAGGGGACAGGGGGTTCTATGGCTACACCTTC. Protein: CASSQGDRGFYGYTF. The rearrangement uses TRBV4-2 and TRBJ1-2; TRBD1 matches 11 bases. V trimming: 1 base; J trimming: 4 bases; junction bases outside the gene matches: 2. The germline CDR1 and CDR2 sequences are LGHNA and YNFKEQ. The CDR3 totals 15 residues.

This chain uses TRBV7-2 with TRBJ2-4, with D possibly being TRBD2 (5 bases). This CDR3 contains 14 residues. The germline V gene has CDR1 SGHTA and CDR2 FQGNSA. The V gene lost 2 bases and the J gene lost 5 bases, with 10 bases spanning the gap. Written as DNA, the CDR3 is TGTGCCAGCAGCTTACGAGAGGGCCAAAACATTCAGTACTTC. It codes for CASSLREGQNIQYF. The entire variable domain, with the rest obtained from reference TRBV7-2 and TRBJ2-4, is as follows: GAGVSQSPSNKVTEKGKDVELRCDPISGHTALYWYRQSLGQGLEFLIYFQGNSAPDKSGLPSDRFSAERTGGSVSTLTIQRTQQEDSAVYLCASSLREGQNIQYFGAGTRLSVL.

This rearrangement joins TRBV7-9 to TRBJ1-5; tentatively, D is TRBD1 (5 bases). The ends were cut back, 3 bases at V and 11 bases at J, with 23 bases in the middle. The CDR3 has 16 amino acids. The germline CDR1 and CDR2 sequences are SEHNR and FQNEAQ (reference sequence). CDR3 protein: CASSLGWASQRGAQHF. The CDR3 nucleotides are TGTGCCAGCAGCTTGGGGTGGGCCAGTCAGCGAGGGGCCCAGCATTTT.

This chain links TRBV7-9 with TRBJ2-7; maybe TRBD2 (6 bases). Germline-derived CDR1 and CDR2 are SEHNR and FQNEAQ (reference sequence). CDR3 length equals 12 residues. Trimming took 5 bases from V and 6 from J, leaving 11 bases between them. CDR3 amino acids: CASSPGGSEQYF. CDR3 nucleotides: TGTGCCAGCAGCCCTGGGGGGAGCGAGCAGTACTTC. The full variable domain, rest sourced from reference TRBV7-9 and TRBJ2-7, is DTGVSQNPRHKITKRGQNVTFRCDPISEHNRLYWYRQTLGQGPEFLTYFQNEAQLEKSRLLSDRFSAERPKGSFSTLEIQRTEQGDSAMYLCASSPGGSEQYFGPGTRLTVT.

This rearrangement joins TRBV19 to TRBJ2-2; tentatively, D is TRBD1 or TRBD2 (7 bases each). The CDR3 covers 16 residues. The ends were cut back, 7 bases at V and 3 bases at J, with 18 bases in the middle. The germline gives CDR1 LNHDA, CDR2 SQIVND (reference sequence). CDR3 region: CASNPQQGGDTGELFF. CDR3 nucleotides: TGTGCCAGTAATCCCCAGCAGGGGGGGGACACCGGGGAGCTGTTTTTT.

To note about this clone: This may be a read error, as it is one base from a much larger clone. Other DNA sequences in this specimen translate into the identical CDR3. CDR3 protein: CASSPTSDEQYF. The CDR3 DNA sequence: TGTGCCAGCTCACCAACTAGCGACGAGCAGTACTTC. The rearrangement links TRBV18 to TRBJ2-7, with TRBD2 matching 7 bases. The CDR3 extends over 12 amino acids. After removal of 2 bases from V and 5 bases from J, the junction contained 0 bases not matched to a gene. Germline-derived CDR1 and CDR2 are KGHSH and LQKENI.

This clone was seen only once. V is TRBV29-1 and J is TRBJ1-4; 10 bases are shared with TRBD1. Germline V gene lookup returns CDR1 SQVTM and CDR2 ANQGSEA. Germline trimming cut 7 bases from V and 6 bases from J; bases unmatched to any gene: 5. This CDR3 is built from 13 residues. This CDR3 is CSALTGGDEKLFF. CDR3 coding DNA: TGCAGCGCCCTGACAGGGGGCGATGAAAAACTGTTTTTT.

In its sample, this clone was seen once. A read error is the likely source, as a far larger clone sits one nucleotide away. The chain employs TRBV2 and TRBJ1-1; D gene unclear. Germline lookup yields CDR1 SNHLY and CDR2 FYNNEI. The CDR3 loop spans 14 amino acids. CDR3 amino acids: CASTAIERNTETFF. CDR3 nucleotide sequence: TGTGCCAGCACGGCCATCGAGAGGAACACTGAAACTTTCTTT.

The gene calls are TRBV6-5 and TRBJ1-4, with D hard to call. The V and J ends lost 5 bases and 0 bases respectively, with 10 bases between them. The CDR3 spans 15 residues. From germline, CDR1 is MNHEY and CDR2 SVGAGI. CDR3 protein: CASSRGPATNEKLFF. The CDR3 region has the DNA TGTGCCAGCAGTCGCGGGCCAGCAACTAATGAAAAACTGTTTTTT.

Only one count was recorded for this clone. This sample also contains other DNA sequences that code for the same CDR3. This rearrangement joins TRBV19 to TRBJ1-5; D ambiguous. The CDR3 consists of 14 residues. Deletions cut 3 bases from V and 2 bases from J, with 8 bases between. From germline, CDR1 is LNHDA and CDR2 SQIVND (reference sequence). The CDR3 region is CASSIIGGNQPQHF. Here the CDR3 DNA reads TGTGCCAGTAGTATCATAGGAGGCAATCAGCCCCAGCATTTT.

On this clone itself: At one of its ends the junction is not consistent with the germline gene, which may arise from a read error. The CDR3 reads CAISDGTASDEQYF. DNA of the CDR3: TGTGCCATCAGTGACGGGACAGCCTCCGACGAGCAGTACTTC. The chain employs TRBV10-3 and TRBJ2-7; 7 nucleotides align to TRBD1. Germline CDR1 reads ENHRY; CDR2 reads SYGVKD. The length of the CDR3 is 14 residues.